Presented here are 26 T cell receptor beta chains from one specimen sequenced in a study of cytomegalovirus exposure and HLA in healthy donors. Researchers ran the PCR with 60 Vbeta and 13 Jbeta primers. Profiled with immunoSEQ multiplex PCR; TCRdb holds only in-frame clones, not every one. The sample includes approximately 190,000 clones. Sequenced sample: PBMCs. Receptors originate from a man aged 25 to 45 in good health and CMV-seronegative.

This rearrangement joins TRBV2 to TRBJ1-1; D is ambiguous. CDR3 length: 13 amino acids. V lost 2 bases and J lost 2, with 6 bases in between. The germline V gene has CDR1 SNHLY and CDR2 FYNNEI. The CDR3 DNA follows: TGTGCCAGCAGTGAACAGTTTAACACTGAAGCTTTCTTT. Translating gives CASSEQFNTEAFF.

This chain joins TRBV27 and TRBJ2-7, with D possibly being TRBD1 (5 bases). Trimming pared 2 bases from V and 8 bases from J, leaving 16 bases between. CDR1 is MNHEY, CDR2 SMNVEV, per germline (reference sequence). This CDR3 has 14 residues. The DNA of the CDR3 is TGTGCCAGCAGTTTAAAAGGGGCAGCTAGAAAGCAGTACTTC. Encoded protein: CASSLKGAARKQYF.

The chain links TRBV7-9 to TRBJ2-1; 7 bases fit TRBD2. The CDR3 consists of 13 residues. The V gene's germline CDR1 is SEHNR and CDR2 FQNEAQ (reference sequence). J gave up 6 bases and V 3 bases, and 2 bases lay outside the gene matches. The CDR3 reads CASSLLAANEQFF. Written as DNA, the CDR3 is TGTGCCAGCAGCTTGCTAGCGGCCAATGAGCAGTTCTTC.

This chain joins TRBV7-2 and TRBJ2-1; D may be TRBD2 (6 bases). This CDR3 comprises 16 residues. CDR1 is SGHTA and CDR2 is FQGNSA in the germline V gene. Deletions cut 5 bases from V and 1 base from J, with 15 bases between. CDR3 region: CASSPAGTRSYNEQFF. The CDR3 coding sequence is TGTGCCAGCAGCCCTGCGGGGACTCGGTCCTACAATGAGCAGTTCTTC. Combining the CDR3 with reference TRBV7-2 and TRBJ2-1 gives the whole variable domain GAGVSQSPSNKVTEKGKDVELRCDPISGHTALYWYRQSLGQGLEFLIYFQGNSAPDKSGLPSDRFSAERTGGSVSTLTIQRTQQEDSAVYLCASSPAGTRSYNEQFFGPGTRLTVL.

V gene TRBV5-1 combines with J gene TRBJ2-1; a weak D match, TRBD2 (7 bases). This CDR3 spans 19 amino acids. Germline V gene data show CDR1 as SGHRS and CDR2 as YFSETQ. V was shortened by 4 bases and J by 3 bases, with 26 bases between the two germline ends. CDR3 bases: TGCGCCAGCAGCAGGATAAATGGAGGGGGGGAAGCGCGCTACAATGAGCAGTTCTTC. It is translated as CASSRINGGGEARYNEQFF.

The rearrangement joins TRBV28 to TRBJ2-6; D remains unclear. CDR1 is MDHEN, CDR2 SYDVKM, per germline. V was pared by 6 bases and J by 2 bases, with 14 bases between. The CDR3 covers 16 residues. CDR3 protein: CASSFFDGAGANVLTF. The CDR3 DNA is TGTGCCAGCAGCTTCTTTGATGGAGCTGGGGCCAACGTCCTGACTTTC.

The chain joins TRBV4-1 to TRBJ1-2, with 7 bases that match TRBD1. Germline loops: CDR1 MGHRA, CDR2 YSYEKL. The CDR3 runs 16 residues. Germline trimming cut 1 base from V and 2 bases from J; bases unmatched to any gene: 7. The CDR3 nucleotides are TGCGCCAGCAGCCAAGGGCCCTTGGACAGGAACTATGGCTACACCTTC. Translated: CASSQGPLDRNYGYTF.

The chain employs TRBV5-4 and TRBJ2-5; 13 bases align to TRBD2. The CDR3 runs 15 residues. The V gene's germline CDR1 is SGHNT and CDR2 YYREEE (reference sequence). V was clipped by 4 bases and J by 4 bases; unmatched bases: 4. The CDR3 DNA reads as TGTGCCAGCAGCCCTCGACTAGCGGGAGGAGAGACCCAGTACTTC. It translates to CASSPRLAGGETQYF.

The chain employs TRBV7-9 and TRBJ1-5, with 7 bases aligning to TRBD1. V dropped 6 bases and J dropped 1; count of bases not matched to a gene: 9. Germline values: CDR1 SEHNR, CDR2 FQNEAQ (reference sequence). The CDR3 contains 16 residues. The CDR3 protein is CASSFPPGQSNQPQHF. The CDR3 bases are TGTGCCAGCAGTTTCCCCCCGGGACAGAGCAATCAGCCCCAGCATTTT.

The V and J genes are TRBV6-6 and TRBJ1-5; unclear D gene. The germline V gene encodes CDR1 MNHNY and CDR2 SVGAGI (reference sequence). The CDR3 runs to 15 residues. Trimming took off 0 bases at V and 0 bases at J, with 6 bases between the two ends. The CDR3 spells CASSYSRVSNQPQHF. CDR3 coding DNA: TGTGCCAGCAGTTACTCGCGCGTTAGCAATCAGCCCCAGCATTTT.

This chain connects TRBV7-3 to TRBJ2-7; the match to TRBD2 covers 11 bases. The germline CDR1 and CDR2 sequences are SGHTA and FQGTGA. V lost 2 bases to trimming and J lost 8 bases; unmatched junction nucleotides: 8. CDR3 length: 15 amino acids. The chain's CDR3 is CASSLSGTSGVKQYF. In nucleotides, the CDR3 is TGTGCCAGCAGCTTATCGGGGACTAGCGGTGTCAAGCAGTACTTC.

The genes are TRBV4-3 and TRBJ2-2, with TRBD2 identical over 9 bases. Germline CDR1 reads LGHNA; CDR2 reads YSLEER. The CDR3 covers 19 residues. V was clipped by 4 bases and J by 6 bases; unmatched bases: 18. CDR3 coding DNA: TGCGCCAGCAGCCCTCTATTCCCCGGCGGGGGGGGGCGAGCCGGGGAGCTGTTTTTT. It encodes CASSPLFPGGGGRAGELFF.

CDR3 sequence (DNA): TGCGCCAGCAGTGAGTATGACAGGGGGCCTCTGTTCTTC. Its protein product is CASSEYDRGPLFF. V is TRBV10-1 and J is TRBJ2-1; 10 bases are a match to TRBD1. Germline trimming cut 1 base from V and 15 bases from J; bases unmatched to any gene: 6. This CDR3 comprises 13 residues. Germline loops: CDR1 WNHNN, CDR2 SYGVQD (reference sequence).

The rearrangement joins TRBV28 to TRBJ1-2; TRBD1 matches 8 bases. Germline lookup yields CDR1 MDHEN and CDR2 SYDVKM. V lost 3 bases to trimming and J lost 6 bases; unmatched junction nucleotides: 6. The CDR3 sequence is 14 residues long. CDR3 sequence reads: CASSFGTGHDGYTF. The CDR3 DNA sequence: TGTGCCAGCAGTTTCGGGACAGGTCACGATGGCTACACCTTC.

This rearrangement joins TRBV7-3 to TRBJ2-1; 11 bases map to TRBD2. The length of the CDR3 is 17 residues. V lost 3 bases, J lost 8 bases, and 12 bases stayed unmatched. CDR1 and CDR2 (germline): SGHTA, FQGTGA. The CDR3, as DNA: TGTGCCAGCAGCTTGTCCGGGACTAGCGGTCAAGGCCATGAGCAGTTCTTC. It translates to CASSLSGTSGQGHEQFF. Full variable domain (outside the CDR3, taken from reference TRBV7-3 and TRBJ2-1): GAGVSQTPSNKVTEKGKYVELRCDPISGHTALYWYRQSLGQGPEFLIYFQGTGAADDSGLPNDRFFAVRPEGSVSTLKIQRTERGDSAVYLCASSLSGTSGQGHEQFFGPGTRLTVL.

This rearrangement joins TRBV19 to TRBJ1-1; 7 nucleotides align to TRBD1. This CDR3 has 14 amino acids. Germline trimming cut 7 bases from V and 7 bases from J; bases unmatched to any gene: 12. The germline V gene encodes CDR1 LNHDA and CDR2 SQIVND (reference sequence). This CDR3 reads CASTLTGFRIEAFF. The CDR3 DNA reads TGTGCCAGTACCCTGACAGGGTTTAGAATTGAAGCTTTCTTT.

The chain carries TRBV30 and TRBJ2-2; 11 nucleotides align to TRBD2. This CDR3 has 15 amino acids. Unmatched junction bases numbered 8, after V lost 5 bases and J lost 6 bases. Germline lookup yields CDR1 GTSNPN and CDR2 SVGIG (reference sequence). CDR3 protein: CAWLLAGVGAGELFF. CDR3 nucleotide sequence: TGTGCCTGGCTACTAGCGGGAGTAGGAGCCGGGGAGCTGTTTTTT.

This sequence joins TRBV6-5 and TRBJ1-2, with no clear D. The CDR3 length is 13 residues. Germline V gives CDR1 MNHEY, CDR2 SVGAGI. Trimming pared 6 bases from V and 3 bases from J, leaving 11 bases between. The CDR3 coding sequence is TGTGCCAGCAGCCTGGACGGGGACTATGGCTACACCTTC. This translates into CASSLDGDYGYTF.

This CDR3 reads CASSHGLDPGLASDTQYF. The CDR3 DNA follows: TGCGCCAGCAGCCACGGCTTGGACCCGGGACTAGCGTCAGATACGCAGTATTTT. The chain couples TRBV4-3 to TRBJ2-3, with 10 bases that match TRBD2. The CDR3 totals 18 residues. Unmatched junction bases numbered 13, after V lost 3 bases and J lost 4 bases. Germline V gene lookup returns CDR1 LGHNA and CDR2 YSLEER.

The genes are TRBV30 and TRBJ2-7, with D possibly TRBD2 on 5 matching bases. This CDR3 has 13 amino acids. Germline V lookup: CDR1 GTSNPN, CDR2 SVGIG (reference sequence). V was cut by 3 bases and J by 3 bases, with 12 bases left in between. The CDR3 coding sequence is TGTGCCTGGAGGGACTCATGGGGCTACGAGCAGTACTTC. Protein: CAWRDSWGYEQYF.

The chain uses TRBV6-1 and TRBJ1-1; tentatively, D is TRBD1 (5 bases). Looked up from germline, CDR1 is MNHNS and CDR2 is SASEGT. The CDR3 consists of 17 residues. V shed 2 bases and J shed 4 bases, with 20 bases lying between them. The chain's CDR3 is CASSEPWGRDSFTEAFF. The CDR3 DNA is TGTGCCAGCAGTGAACCATGGGGGAGGGATTCGTTCACTGAAGCTTTCTTT.

The genes are TRBV6-5 and TRBJ1-2; TRBD1 is a possible D gene (6 bases). Trimming left V 6 bases short and J 4 bases short, with 12 bases between. Looked up from germline, CDR1 is MNHEY and CDR2 is SVGAGI. The CDR3 totals 13 residues. This CDR3 is CASSSTQGYGYTF. The CDR3 nucleotides read TGTGCCAGCAGCTCGACACAGGGCTATGGCTACACCTTC.

The chain has TRBV4-1 and TRBJ2-4, with 7 bases aligning to TRBD2. The CDR3 contains 15 residues. J lost 6 bases, V lost 4 bases, and 9 bases had no gene match. CDR1 is MGHRA, CDR2 YSYEKL, per germline. The CDR3 sequence: CASSREGLLRNIQYF. In nucleotides, the CDR3 is TGCGCCAGCAGCCGGGAGGGGTTGCTTAGAAACATTCAGTACTTC.

The V call is TRBV10-1, the J call TRBJ1-4, with D unclear. V was pared by 6 bases and J by 10 bases, with 18 bases between. The CDR3 is 14 residues long. Germline values: CDR1 WNHNN, CDR2 SYGVQD (reference sequence). CDR3 sequence reads: CASSTGQEEGKLFF. CDR3 sequence (DNA): TGCGCCAGCAGCACCGGGCAGGAGGAAGGAAAACTGTTTTTT.

V usage is TRBV11-3 and J usage is TRBJ2-7; D is uncertain. The CDR3 is 11 amino acids. The germline V gene encodes CDR1 SGHNT and CDR2 YENEEA. The V gene lost 7 bases and the J gene lost 6 bases, with 10 bases spanning the gap. The CDR3 nucleotides are TGTGCCAGCACCGCCTCGGGCGAGCAGTACTTC. Encoded protein: CASTASGEQYF.

Details on this clone: Other DNA sequences in this sample translate to the same CDR3. The chain combines TRBV27 with TRBJ2-7; a possible D gene is TRBD1 (6 bases). V was trimmed by 6 bases and J by 4 bases, leaving 13 bases between them. Germline V gene data show CDR1 as MNHEY and CDR2 as SMNVEV (reference sequence). This CDR3 has 13 amino acids. The CDR3 spells CASSLGQNYEQYF. The CDR3 bases are TGTGCCAGCAGCCTCGGACAGAATTACGAGCAGTACTTC.